This T cell receptor beta chain was captured by sequencing in a study of T cell responses to AZD1222 COVID-19 vaccine. Study overall: The analysis combined second doses at about 4 or about 12 weeks.

Produced via immunoSEQ multiplex PCR; TCRdb's table is partial and in-frame only. The sample has around 140,000 clones, 75% to 90% seen once. Germline V gives CDR1 SGHRS, CDR2 YFSETQ. The V segment lost 4 bases and the J segment 0 bases; nucleotides outside the gene matches: 7. CDR3 size: 15 residues. Remarks on this clone: The antigen is unknown.

Study-level results: The donor group comprised mostly white British people and more females; the analysis possibly underestimated clonal diversity. Samples come after the peak T cell response, not at day 14.

This receptor was identified in an adult in good health. The sequences come from peripheral blood, collected on day 0 of AZD1222 vaccination. This chain uses TRBV5-1 with TRBJ2-7; 7 bases are shared with TRBD1. DNA of the CDR3: TGCGCCAGCAGCCTAGGGACAGTAGACTCCTACGAGCAGTACTTC. Protein: CASSLGTVDSYEQYF.